These T cell receptor beta chains were read from a single sample in a study of T cells in Graves' hyperthyroidism and ophthalmopathy. From the multiplex PCR reads, TCRdb called clonotypes with MiXCR, one entry per CDR3 protein. The table lists some 570,000 distinct CDR3 sequences, roughly 17% of them singletons. Sequenced input: blood. These receptor sequences come from a woman aged 18 to 35 with Graves' ophthalmopathy. Both conserved end residues are part of each CDR3. Each record gives: V gene, J gene, clone size, D gene, CDR3 protein, CDR3 DNA. D genes are given only for firm matches. Clone size, where shown, is once, few, many, or a class for clones that have expanded.

TRBV28,TRBJ2-1,many,TRBD1,CASSTTGTGDSEQFF,TGTGCCAGCAGTACTACCGGGACAGGGGACAGTGAGCAGTTCTTC
TRBV13,TRBJ2-7,-,-,CASSVAEGYEQYF,TGTGCCAGCAGCGTAGCGGAGGGCTACGAGCAGTACTTC
TRBV12-3/TRBV12-4,TRBJ1-5,many,-,CASSITSWSQPQHF,TGTGCCAGCAGTATAACAAGTTGGAGTCAGCCCCAGCATTTT
TRBV7-2,TRBJ2-7,-,TRBD2,CASSLENLAGGYEQYF,TGTGCCAGCAGCTTAGAGAATCTAGCGGGGGGGTACGAGCAGTACTTC
TRBV18,TRBJ1-1,-,-,CASSETATLEAFF,TGTGCCAGCTCAGAAACAGCGACACTGGAAGCTTTCTTT
TRBV30,TRBJ2-6,few,TRBD1,CAWRLGDRVISGANVLTF,TGTGCCTGGAGGCTCGGGGACAGGGTTATCTCTGGGGCCAACGTCCTGACTTTC
TRBV7-2,TRBJ1-1,many,TRBD1,CASSPLRQGNTEAFF,TGTGCCAGCAGCCCCTTAAGACAGGGTAACACTGAAGCTTTCTTT
TRBV4-2,TRBJ1-1,few,TRBD1,CASSQKEGQGGTEAFF,TGTGCCAGCAGCCAAAAAGAAGGACAGGGAGGTACTGAAGCTTTCTTT
TRBV6-1,TRBJ1-3,many,-,CASSGIDRVSGNTIYF,TGTGCCAGCAGTGGGATCGACAGAGTCTCTGGAAACACCATATATTTT
TRBV6-2/TRBV6-3,TRBJ2-7,-,-,CASGRDLSYEQYF,TGTGCCAGCGGACGGGATTTATCCTACGAGCAGTACTTC
TRBV9,TRBJ1-6,few,-,CASSVATWDSPLHF,TGTGCCAGCAGCGTAGCTACCTGGGACTCACCCCTCCACTTT
TRBV5-1,TRBJ2-1,many,TRBD1,CASSLGQVEQFF,TGCGCCAGCAGCCTTGGACAGGTCGAGCAGTTCTTC
TRBV9,TRBJ1-2,-,TRBD1,CASSTLTGNYGYTF,TGTGCCAGCAGCACCTTGACAGGGAACTATGGCTACACCTTC
TRBV30,TRBJ2-7,many,-,CAWSVGRSEQYF,TGTGCCTGGAGTGTAGGAAGATCCGAGCAGTACTTC
TRBV4-3,TRBJ2-5,many,-,CASSQRWYGEETQYF,TGCGCCAGCAGCCAAAGGTGGTACGGCGAAGAGACCCAGTACTTC
TRBV20-1,TRBJ2-2,many,-,CSARPDYPNTGELFF,TGCAGTGCTAGACCGGACTACCCGAACACCGGGGAGCTGTTTTTT
TRBV11-1,TRBJ2-7,many,TRBD2,CASSLVWLAGGSYEQYF,TGTGCCAGCAGCTTAGTATGGCTAGCGGGAGGCTCCTACGAGCAGTACTTC
TRBV28,TRBJ2-5,many,-,CASSSMIQETQYF,TGTGCCAGCAGTTCTATGATACAAGAGACCCAGTACTTC
TRBV5-1,TRBJ2-1,few,TRBD1,CASSLACDRGCLTDEQFF,TGCGCCAGCAGCTTGGCCTGTGACAGGGGGTGTTTGACGGATGAGCAGTTCTTC
TRBV20-1,TRBJ2-7,few,-,CSGFASRAGSFSYEQYF,TGCAGTGGGTTTGCTAGTAGGGCGGGTTCTTTCTCCTACGAGCAGTACTTC
TRBV6-1,TRBJ1-2,many,TRBD1,CASRRQGSGYTF,TGTGCCAGCAGGAGACAGGGAAGCGGCTACACCTTC
TRBV28,TRBJ2-2,many,-,CASTKGGPRTGELFF,TGTGCCAGCACGAAAGGAGGGCCCAGAACCGGGGAGCTGTTTTTT
TRBV20-1,TRBJ2-3,few,TRBD2,CSARGTSGGAAQYF,TGCAGTGCTAGGGGGACTAGCGGGGGGGCTGCGCAGTATTTT